The 7 T cell receptor beta chains in this list originate from one sample, sequenced in a study of beta chain features in type 1 diabetes (dated by TCRdb to the late 2010s). Study-wide findings and limitations: A moderate but significant shortening of TCRB CDR3 length was observed in type 1 diabetes patients in all four CD4+ subsets.

The library was made by the immunoSEQ multiplex PCR assay. All of the isolated RNA was reverse transcribed with the High Capacity cDNA Reverse Transcription Kit, so expressed TCRB transcripts were sequenced. In TCRdb, the immuneACCESS table is reduced to in-frame sequences with V and J assigned. These tables do not hold every clone; where another copy was compared, an unresolved V gene accounts for under half, and the others remain unexplained. The sample includes about 230,000 clones, with roughly 16% observed a single time. Approximately 0.087% of the sample comes from the top ten. No antigen has been identified for these receptors. The sequenced sample consisted of naive CD4+ T cells from blood. The cell subset or site label, read with the paper, signifies: true naive CD4+ T cells. Every receptor here comes from a man under 40 with type 1 diabetes.

This clone was found a few times. The chain carries TRBV6-1 and TRBJ2-3; D is unclear. This CDR3 contains 10 residues. Germline CDR1 MNHNS, CDR2 SASEGT. The CDR3 DNA is TGTGCAGAACGCACAGATACGCAGTATTTT. Amino acid sequence: CAERTDTQYF.

This clone occurred a few times. This chain links TRBV9 with TRBJ2-1; D is uncertain. V dropped 3 bases and J dropped 3 bases, with 10 bases sitting between them. The CDR3 runs to 14 residues. CDR1 is SGDLS and CDR2 is YYNGEE in the germline V gene. The CDR3 here is CASSAGTIYNEQFF. Written as DNA, the CDR3 is TGTGCCAGCAGCGCTGGAACGATCTACAATGAGCAGTTCTTC.

The gene calls are TRBV7-2 and TRBJ2-1; no definite D call. The CDR3 consists of 14 residues. Germline assignment: CDR1 SGHTA and CDR2 FQGNSA. V was trimmed by 5 bases and J by 0 bases, leaving 8 bases between them. CDR3 in DNA: TGTGCCAGCAGCGGATCGAGCTCCTACAATGAGCAGTTCTTC. This codes for CASSGSSSYNEQFF. The variable domain in full, with the rest retrieved from reference TRBV7-2 and TRBJ2-1, is GAGVSQSPSNKVTEKGKDVELRCDPISGHTALYWYRQSLGQGLEFLIYFQGNSAPDKSGLPSDRFSAERTGGSVSTLTIQRTQQEDSAVYLCASSGSSSYNEQFFGPGTRLTVL.

The rearrangement uses TRBV29-1 and TRBJ2-1; D ambiguous. CDR3 size: 10 residues. The germline V gene encodes CDR1 SQVTM and CDR2 ANQGSEA. The V end was cut by 2 bases, the J end by 7 bases, with 3 bases between. CDR3 loop: CSVELNEQFF. CDR3 bases: TGCAGCGTTGAATTGAATGAGCAGTTCTTC.

This rearrangement joins TRBV6-5 to TRBJ1-5; 7 nucleotides align to TRBD1. The CDR3 has 14 amino acids. CDR1 is MNHEY and CDR2 is SVGAGI in the germline V gene. The trim removed 5 bases at V and 7 bases at J, leaving 8 bases unmatched. The CDR3 reads CASSRDRAEQPQHF. DNA for the CDR3: TGTGCCAGCAGTCGCGACAGGGCTGAACAGCCCCAGCATTTT.

There are many counts of this clone. J is TRBJ2-3 and V is TRBV29-1, with 9 nucleotides matching TRBD2. Germline V gives CDR1 SQVTM, CDR2 ANQGSEA. With 5 bases clipped from V and 6 bases from J, the junction kept 9 bases outside the gene matches. The CDR3 contains 14 residues. CDR3 in DNA: TGCAGCGTTCTTCGAGGGACTAGCATCGATACGCAGTATTTT. Amino acid sequence: CSVLRGTSIDTQYF.

The chain joins TRBV18 to TRBJ2-5; possible D gene TRBD2, 5 bases. Germline CDR1 reads KGHSH; CDR2 reads LQKENI. The V gene lost 5 bases and the J gene lost 3 bases, with 13 bases spanning the gap. The CDR3 has 14 residues. CDR3 in DNA: TGTGCCAGCTCAACTAACTGGCGGGAAGAGACCCAGTACTTC. Amino acid sequence: CASSTNWREETQYF. Using reference TRBV18 and TRBJ2-5 for the parts outside the CDR3, the full variable domain is NAGVMQNPRHLVRRRGQEARLRCSPMKGHSHVYWYRQLPEEGLKFMVYLQKENIIDESGMPKERFSAEFPKEGPSILRIQQVVRGDSAAYFCASSTNWREETQYFGPGTRLLVL.